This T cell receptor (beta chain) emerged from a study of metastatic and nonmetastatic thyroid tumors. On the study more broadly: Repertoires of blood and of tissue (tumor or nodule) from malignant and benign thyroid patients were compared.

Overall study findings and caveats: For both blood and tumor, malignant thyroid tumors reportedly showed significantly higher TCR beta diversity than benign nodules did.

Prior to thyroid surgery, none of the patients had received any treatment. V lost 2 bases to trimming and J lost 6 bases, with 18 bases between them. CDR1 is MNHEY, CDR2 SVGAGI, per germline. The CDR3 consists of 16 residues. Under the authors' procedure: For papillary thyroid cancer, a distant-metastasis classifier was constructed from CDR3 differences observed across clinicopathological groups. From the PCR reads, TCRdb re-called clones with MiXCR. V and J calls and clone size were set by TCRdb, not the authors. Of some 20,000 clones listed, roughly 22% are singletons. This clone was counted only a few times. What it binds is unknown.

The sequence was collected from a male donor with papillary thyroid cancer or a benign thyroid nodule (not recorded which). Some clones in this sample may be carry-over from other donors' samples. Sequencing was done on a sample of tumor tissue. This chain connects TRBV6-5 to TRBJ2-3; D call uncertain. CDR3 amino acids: CASSYIAACSADTQYF. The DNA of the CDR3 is TGTGCCAGCAGTTACATTGCAGCGTGTAGTGCGGATACGCAGTATTTT.